The clone carrying this T cell receptor (beta chain) was counted ten times or more. Its specificity is unknown. The sample comes from a study of T-cell memory formation after mild COVID-19. Findings of the study overall: Clones contracting day 15 to 85 were balanced CD4/CD8; later expanders leaned CD4+. Pre-infection memory already had some responding clones, implying cross-reactive memory joined.

TCRdb reprocessed the 5' RACE reads with MiXCR, giving one entry per CDR3 protein. The data show under 650,000 distinct CDR3 sequences, approximately 19% seen once. This CDR3 has 13 residues. V lost 2 bases and J 3 bases, leaving 8 bases between the germline ends. Germline CDR1 and CDR2: LNHNV and YYDKDF (reference sequence). This clonotype was obtained from an adult woman who had mild COVID-19 (a few samples of this study predate the infection). Cell type and time point are not known. The sample was PBMCs or a T cell subset sorted from them (not recorded which). This chain uses TRBV15 with TRBJ2-7, with unresolved D. The CDR3 protein is CATSRSLGYEQYF. CDR3 sequence (DNA): TGTGCCACCAGCAGATCATTGGGCTACGAGCAGTACTTC.